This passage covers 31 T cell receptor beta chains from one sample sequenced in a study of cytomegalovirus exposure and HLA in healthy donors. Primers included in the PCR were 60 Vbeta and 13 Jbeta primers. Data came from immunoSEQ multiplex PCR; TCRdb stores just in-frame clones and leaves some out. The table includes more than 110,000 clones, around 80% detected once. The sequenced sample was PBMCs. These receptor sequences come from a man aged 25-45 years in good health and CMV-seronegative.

The CDR3 is CASSSSRGNQPQHF. In DNA, the CDR3 is TGTGCCAGCAGCTCATCCAGGGGCAATCAGCCCCAGCATTTT. The rearrangement uses TRBV11-2 and TRBJ1-5; weak D call: TRBD1 (5 bases). Per the germline V gene, CDR1 is SGHAT and CDR2 is FQNNGV. This CDR3 spans 14 amino acids. The germline V and J ends were trimmed by 4 bases and 2 bases, with 9 bases remaining between them.

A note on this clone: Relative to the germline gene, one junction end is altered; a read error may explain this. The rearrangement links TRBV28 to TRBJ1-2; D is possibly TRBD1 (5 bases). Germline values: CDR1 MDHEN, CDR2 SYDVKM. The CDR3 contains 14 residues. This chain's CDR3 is CASSRGLKNYGYPF. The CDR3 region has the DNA TGTGCCAGCAGCCGGGGACTGAAAAACTATGGCTACCCCTTC.

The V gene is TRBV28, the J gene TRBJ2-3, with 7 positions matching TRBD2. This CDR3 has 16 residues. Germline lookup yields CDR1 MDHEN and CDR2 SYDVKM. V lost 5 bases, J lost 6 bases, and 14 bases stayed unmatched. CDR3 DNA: TGTGCCAGCAGTCCGACCCGGACTAGGCGGGCGGATACGCAGTATTTT. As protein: CASSPTRTRRADTQYF.

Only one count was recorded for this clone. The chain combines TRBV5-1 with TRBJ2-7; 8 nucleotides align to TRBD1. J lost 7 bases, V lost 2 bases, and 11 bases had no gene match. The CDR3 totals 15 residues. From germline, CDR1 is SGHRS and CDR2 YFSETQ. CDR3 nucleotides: TGCGCCAGCAGCTTTACGGGACAGGAATGGGGAGAGCAGTACTTC. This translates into CASSFTGQEWGEQYF.

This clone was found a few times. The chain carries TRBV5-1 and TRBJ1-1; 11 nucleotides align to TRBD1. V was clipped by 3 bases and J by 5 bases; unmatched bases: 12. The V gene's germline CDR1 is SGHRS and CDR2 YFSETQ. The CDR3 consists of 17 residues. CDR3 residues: CASSSDRDRGVDTEAFF. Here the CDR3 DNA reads TGCGCCAGCAGCTCAGACCGGGACAGGGGGGTAGATACTGAAGCTTTCTTT.

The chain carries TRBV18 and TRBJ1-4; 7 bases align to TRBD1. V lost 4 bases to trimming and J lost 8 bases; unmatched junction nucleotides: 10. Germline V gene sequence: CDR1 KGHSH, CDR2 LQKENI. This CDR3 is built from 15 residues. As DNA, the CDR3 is TGTGCCAGCTCACTGGGGACAGCCATAGGGGAAAAACTGTTTTTT. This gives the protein CASSLGTAIGEKLFF.

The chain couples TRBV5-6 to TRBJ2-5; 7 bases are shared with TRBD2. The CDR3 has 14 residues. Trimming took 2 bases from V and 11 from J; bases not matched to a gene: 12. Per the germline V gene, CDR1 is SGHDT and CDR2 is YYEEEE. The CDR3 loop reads CASSFEGLVREQYF. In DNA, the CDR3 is TGTGCCAGCAGCTTCGAGGGACTTGTGCGGGAGCAGTACTTC.

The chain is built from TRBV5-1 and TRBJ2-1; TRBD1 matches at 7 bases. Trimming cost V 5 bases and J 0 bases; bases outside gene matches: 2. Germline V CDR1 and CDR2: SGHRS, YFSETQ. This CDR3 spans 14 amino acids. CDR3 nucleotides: TGCGCCAGCAGTCGGGACAGCTCCTACAATGAGCAGTTCTTC. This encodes CASSRDSSYNEQFF.

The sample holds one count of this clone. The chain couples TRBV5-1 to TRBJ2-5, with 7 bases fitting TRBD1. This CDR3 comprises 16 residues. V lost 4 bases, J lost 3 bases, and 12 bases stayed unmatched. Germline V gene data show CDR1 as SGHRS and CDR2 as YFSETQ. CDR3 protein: CASSANRQGREETQYF. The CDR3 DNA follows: TGCGCCAGCAGCGCCAACCGACAGGGTCGGGAAGAGACCCAGTACTTC.

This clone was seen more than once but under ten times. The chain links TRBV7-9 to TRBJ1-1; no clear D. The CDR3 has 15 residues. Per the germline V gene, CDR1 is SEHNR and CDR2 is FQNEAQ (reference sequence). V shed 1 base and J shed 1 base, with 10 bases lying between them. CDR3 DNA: TGTGCCAGCAGCTTAGATTGGGCCCCGAACACTGAAGCTTTCTTT. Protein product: CASSLDWAPNTEAFF.

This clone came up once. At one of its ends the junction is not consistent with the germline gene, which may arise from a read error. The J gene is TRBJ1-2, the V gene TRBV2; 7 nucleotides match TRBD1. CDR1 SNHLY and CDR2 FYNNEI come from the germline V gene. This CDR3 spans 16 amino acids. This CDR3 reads CASSEKWTGGSYGYPF. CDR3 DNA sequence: TGTGCCAGCAGTGAAAAGTGGACAGGTGGGAGCTATGGCTACCCCTTC.

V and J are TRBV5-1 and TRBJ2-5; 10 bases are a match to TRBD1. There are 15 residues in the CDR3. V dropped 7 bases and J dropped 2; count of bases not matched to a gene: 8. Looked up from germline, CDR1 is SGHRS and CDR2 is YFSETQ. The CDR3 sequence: CASGRQGAFQETQYF. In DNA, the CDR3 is TGCGCCAGCGGTCGACAGGGGGCGTTTCAAGAGACCCAGTACTTC.

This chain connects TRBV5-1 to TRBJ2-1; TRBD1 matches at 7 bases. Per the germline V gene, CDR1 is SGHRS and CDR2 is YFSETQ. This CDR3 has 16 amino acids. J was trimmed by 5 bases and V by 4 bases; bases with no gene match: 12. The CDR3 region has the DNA TGCGCCAGCAGCCCATATAAGACAGGGTTGAACAATGAGCAGTTCTTC. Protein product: CASSPYKTGLNNEQFF.

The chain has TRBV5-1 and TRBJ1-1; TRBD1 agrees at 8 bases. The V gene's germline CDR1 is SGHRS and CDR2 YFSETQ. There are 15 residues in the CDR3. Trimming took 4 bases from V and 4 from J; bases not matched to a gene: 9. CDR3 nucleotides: TGCGCCAGCAGCCCAGGGGACAGGCCAATCACTGAAGCTTTCTTT. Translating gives CASSPGDRPITEAFF.

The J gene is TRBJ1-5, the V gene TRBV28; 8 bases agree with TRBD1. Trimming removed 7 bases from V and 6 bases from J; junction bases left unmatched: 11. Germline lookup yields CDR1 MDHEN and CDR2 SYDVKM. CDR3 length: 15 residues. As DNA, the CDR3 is TGTGCCAGCACCCGGACAGGGAGGGCGGGTCAGCCCCAGCATTTT. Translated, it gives CASTRTGRAGQPQHF.

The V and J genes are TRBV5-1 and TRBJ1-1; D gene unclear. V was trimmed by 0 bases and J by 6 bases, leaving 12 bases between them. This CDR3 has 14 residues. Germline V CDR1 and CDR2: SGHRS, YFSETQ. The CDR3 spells CASSLGQVGAEAFF. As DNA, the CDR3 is TGCGCCAGCAGCTTGGGTCAGGTGGGCGCTGAAGCTTTCTTT.

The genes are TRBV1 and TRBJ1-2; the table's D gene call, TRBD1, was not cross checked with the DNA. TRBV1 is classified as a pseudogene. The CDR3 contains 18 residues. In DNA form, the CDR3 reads TGCACCAGCAGCTTTCCTCCGACAGGGGGCCCTCGACGGTATGGCTACACCTTC. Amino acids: CTSSFPPTGGPRRYGYTF.

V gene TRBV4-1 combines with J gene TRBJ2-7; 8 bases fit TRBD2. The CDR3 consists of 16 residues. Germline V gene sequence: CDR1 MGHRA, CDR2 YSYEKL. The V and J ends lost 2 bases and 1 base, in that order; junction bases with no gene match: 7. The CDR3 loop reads CASSQPLSGGSYEQYF. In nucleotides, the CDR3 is TGCGCCAGCAGCCAACCCCTGAGCGGGGGATCCTACGAGCAGTACTTC.

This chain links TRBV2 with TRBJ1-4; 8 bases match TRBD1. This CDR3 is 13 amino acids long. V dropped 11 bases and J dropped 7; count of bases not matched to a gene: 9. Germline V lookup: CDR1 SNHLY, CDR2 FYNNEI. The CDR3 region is CAGGTGESEKLFF. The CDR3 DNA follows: TGTGCCGGGGGGACAGGTGAAAGTGAAAAACTGTTTTTT.

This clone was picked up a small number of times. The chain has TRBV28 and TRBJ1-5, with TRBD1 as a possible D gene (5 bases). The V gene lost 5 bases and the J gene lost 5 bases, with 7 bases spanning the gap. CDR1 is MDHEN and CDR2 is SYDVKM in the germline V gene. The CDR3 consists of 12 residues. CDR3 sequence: CASSEGDQPQHF. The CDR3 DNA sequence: TGTGCCAGCAGTGAAGGGGATCAGCCCCAGCATTTT.

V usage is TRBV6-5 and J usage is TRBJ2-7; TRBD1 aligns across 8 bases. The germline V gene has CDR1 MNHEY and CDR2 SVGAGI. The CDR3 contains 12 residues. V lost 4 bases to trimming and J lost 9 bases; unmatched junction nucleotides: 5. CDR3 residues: CASSSRTGPQYF. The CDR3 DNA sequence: TGTGCCAGCAGTTCCCGGACAGGGCCGCAGTACTTC.

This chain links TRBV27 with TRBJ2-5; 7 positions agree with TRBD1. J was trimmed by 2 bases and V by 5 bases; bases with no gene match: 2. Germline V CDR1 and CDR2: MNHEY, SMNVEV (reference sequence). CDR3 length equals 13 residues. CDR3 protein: CASSRGLQETQYF. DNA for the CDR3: TGTGCCAGCAGTAGGGGGCTGCAAGAGACCCAGTACTTC.

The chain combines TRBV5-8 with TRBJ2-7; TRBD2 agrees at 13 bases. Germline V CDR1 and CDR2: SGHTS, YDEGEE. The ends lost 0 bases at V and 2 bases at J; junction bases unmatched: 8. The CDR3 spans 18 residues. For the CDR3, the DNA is TGTGCCAGCAGCTTGGTGTGGGGGACTAGCGGGGCCGCCTACGAGCAGTACTTC. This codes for CASSLVWGTSGAAYEQYF.

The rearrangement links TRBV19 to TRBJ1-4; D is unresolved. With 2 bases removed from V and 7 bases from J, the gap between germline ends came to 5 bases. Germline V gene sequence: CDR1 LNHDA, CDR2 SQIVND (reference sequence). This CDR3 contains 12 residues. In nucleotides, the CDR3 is TGTGCCAGTAGTATAACTCGTGAAAAACTGTTTTTT. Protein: CASSITREKLFF.

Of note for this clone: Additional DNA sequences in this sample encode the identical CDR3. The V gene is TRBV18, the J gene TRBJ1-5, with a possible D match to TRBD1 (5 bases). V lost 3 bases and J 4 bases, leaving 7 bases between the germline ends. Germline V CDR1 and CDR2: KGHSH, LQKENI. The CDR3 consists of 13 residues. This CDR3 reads CASSPDRNQPQHF. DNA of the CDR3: TGTGCCAGCTCACCTGACAGAAATCAGCCCCAGCATTTT.

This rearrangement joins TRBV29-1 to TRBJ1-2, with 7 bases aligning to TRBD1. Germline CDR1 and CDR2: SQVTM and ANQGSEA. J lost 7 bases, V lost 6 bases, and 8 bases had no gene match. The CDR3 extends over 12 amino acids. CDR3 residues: CSVGDREVGYTF. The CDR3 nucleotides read TGCAGCGTGGGCGACAGGGAGGTTGGCTACACCTTC. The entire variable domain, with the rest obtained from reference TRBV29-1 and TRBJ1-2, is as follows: SAVISQKPSRDICQRGTSLTIQCQVDSQVTMMFWYRQQPGQSLTLIATANQGSEATYESGFVIDKFPISRPNLTFSTLTVSNMSPEDSSIYLCSVGDREVGYTFGSGTRLTVV.

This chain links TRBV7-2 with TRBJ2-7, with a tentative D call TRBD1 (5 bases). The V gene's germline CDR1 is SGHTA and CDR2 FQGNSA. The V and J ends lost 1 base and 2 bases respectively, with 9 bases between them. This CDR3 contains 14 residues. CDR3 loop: CASSLGRTPYEQYF. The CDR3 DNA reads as TGTGCCAGCAGCTTAGGTCGGACACCCTACGAGCAGTACTTC.

The CDR3 loop is CASKNWEEAISYGYTF. The CDR3 nucleotides are TGTGCCAGCAAAAACTGGGAGGAAGCCATCAGCTATGGCTACACCTTC. The V gene is TRBV28, the J gene TRBJ1-2; unclear D gene. V gave up 7 bases and J gave up 4 bases, with 22 bases separating them. The CDR3 loop spans 16 amino acids. CDR1 is MDHEN and CDR2 is SYDVKM in the germline V gene.

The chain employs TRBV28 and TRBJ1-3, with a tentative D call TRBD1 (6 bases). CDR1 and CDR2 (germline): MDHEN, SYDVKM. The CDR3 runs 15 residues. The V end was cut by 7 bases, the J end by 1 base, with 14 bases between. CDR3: CASILGQLSGNTIYF. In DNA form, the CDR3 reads TGTGCCAGCATCCTAGGACAGTTATCTGGAAACACCATATATTTT.

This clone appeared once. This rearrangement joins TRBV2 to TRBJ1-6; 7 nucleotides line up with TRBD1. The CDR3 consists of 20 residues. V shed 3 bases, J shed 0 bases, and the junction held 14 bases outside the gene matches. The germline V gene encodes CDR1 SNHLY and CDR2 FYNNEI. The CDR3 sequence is CASSDQDRANPSSYNSPLHF. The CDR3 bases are TGTGCCAGCAGTGATCAAGACAGGGCCAACCCAAGCTCCTATAATTCACCCCTCCACTTT.

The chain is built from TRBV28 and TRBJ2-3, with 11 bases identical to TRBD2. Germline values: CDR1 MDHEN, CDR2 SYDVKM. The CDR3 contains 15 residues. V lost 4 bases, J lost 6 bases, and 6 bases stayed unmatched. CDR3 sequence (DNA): TGTGCCAGCAGTTCTCAAGGACTAGCGGGCGATACGCAGTATTTT. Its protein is CASSSQGLAGDTQYF.